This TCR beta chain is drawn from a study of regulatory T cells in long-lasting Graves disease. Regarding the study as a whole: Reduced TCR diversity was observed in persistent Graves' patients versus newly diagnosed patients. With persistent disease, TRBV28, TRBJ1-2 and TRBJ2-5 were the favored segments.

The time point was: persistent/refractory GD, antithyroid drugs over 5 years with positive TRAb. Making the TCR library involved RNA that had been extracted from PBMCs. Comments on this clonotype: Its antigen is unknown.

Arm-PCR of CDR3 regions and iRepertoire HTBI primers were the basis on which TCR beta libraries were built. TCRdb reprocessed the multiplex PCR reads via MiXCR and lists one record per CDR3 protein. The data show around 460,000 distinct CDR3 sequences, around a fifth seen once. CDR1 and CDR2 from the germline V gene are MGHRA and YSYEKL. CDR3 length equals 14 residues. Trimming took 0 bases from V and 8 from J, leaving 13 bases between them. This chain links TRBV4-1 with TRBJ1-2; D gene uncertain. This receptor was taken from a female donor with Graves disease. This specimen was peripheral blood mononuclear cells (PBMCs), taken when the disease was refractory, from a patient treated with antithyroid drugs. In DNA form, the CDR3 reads TGCGCCAGCAGCCAAGAAGGGAGAGGGAACGGCTACACCTTC. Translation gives CASSQEGRGNGYTF.